This T cell receptor (beta chain) is drawn from a study of T-cell reconstitution after alpha-beta-depleted transplantation in children. Study conclusions and caveats: TCRbeta diversity was high at day 60 in some patients (a result of surviving recipient T cells and thymic progenitors).

This CDR3 is 19 amino acids long. A library of TCRbeta sequences, prepared with unique molecular identifiers, was generated. One entry per CDR3 protein, called by TCRdb with MiXCR from the PCR reads. The repertoire includes approximately 290,000 distinct CDR3 sequences, around 10% of them detected once, and about 20% sits in the top ten. This clonotype was seen repeatedly, ten times or more. The target antigen is unknown. Its ends do not fully match the called genes, so a read error is possible. The chain recombines TRBV12-3 or TRBV12-4 with TRBJ2-5, with 16 bases fitting TRBD2. The sequences come from peripheral blood, collected 180 days after TCRalphabeta/CD19-depleted stem cell transplant. This clonotype originated in a male patient between 2 and 15 years old who had a stem cell transplant for chronic granulomatous disease, so the T cells may come from the graft donor. CDR3 sequence: CASCLGYGTSGRATETQYF. As DNA, the CDR3 is TGTGCCAGCTGTTTAGGATACGGGACTAGCGGGAGGGCGACAGAGACCCAGTACTTC.